The present T cell receptor beta chain was sequenced within a study of shared clonotypes between healthy human individuals. The overall study: Aged 18 to 49, the donors were a couple of women and a few men. Findings and caveats of the study: Of the naive CD4 clonotypes, roughly 5.2% were shared across a few donors. Clonotype sharing among donors likely depends on sequencing depth.

The CDR3 runs to 16 residues. Germline loops: CDR1 LNHDA, CDR2 SQIVND (reference sequence). V lost 5 bases to trimming and J lost 3 bases, with 18 bases between them. Assay: immunoSEQ multiplex PCR; the TCRdb copy retains only in-frame clones and omits some. The table includes more than 500,000 clones, around 95% detected once. Naivety among CD8 cells was defined by CD45RO negativity and positive CCR7 selection, thereby excluding terminally differentiated effector memory CD45RA+ cells. Of note for this clone: Antigen unknown.

This clonotype was sampled from a woman aged 30 to 39 in good health. Sequenced sample: naive CD8+ T cells sorted from blood. This chain connects TRBV19 to TRBJ2-3, with no clear D. CDR3 in amino acids: CASSPRRLEVTDTQYF. Written as DNA, the CDR3 is TGTGCCAGTAGTCCCCGCCGACTCGAGGTTACAGATACGCAGTATTTT.